This T cell receptor (beta chain) was recorded in a study of OX40 agonist ivuxolimab in advanced cancers. Concerning this clone itself: Its cognate antigen is unknown.

General study findings and limits: The antigens recognized by the expanded peripheral T cells, that is their antigen specificity, were not determined. The mean number of expanded clones was higher in CD8+ T cells than in CD4+.

The CDR3 contains 14 residues. V was pared by 1 base and J by 2 bases, with 10 bases between. CDR1 SGDLS and CDR2 YYNGEE come from the germline V gene. Sequencing used immunoSEQ multiplex PCR; TCRdb keeps in-frame clones, though not all of them. This sample has approximately 90,000 clones, with about 90% found just once. The receptor was derived from an adult with an advanced solid tumor such as melanoma, head and neck, liver or kidney cancer. This sequence joins TRBV9 and TRBJ2-7, with a weak D call TRBD1 (6 bases). This specimen consisted of CD4+ or CD8+ T cells sorted from blood, obtained in a trial of the OX40 agonist ivuxolimab. CDR3: CASSVTGTTYEQYF. DNA of the CDR3: TGTGCCAGCAGCGTAACCGGGACAACCTACGAGCAGTACTTC.